The entry below gives a single T cell receptor beta chain sequence along with its context. Assay used: immunoSEQ multiplex PCR; TCRdb lists only in-frame clones, some missing. The table records under 200,000 clones, around 84% of them present only once. Trimming left V 4 bases short and J 7 bases short, with 20 bases between. This CDR3 spans 15 amino acids. Germline loops: CDR1 SGDLS, CDR2 YYNGEE. The sample originates from a study of blood T cell repertoires in COVID-19. The chain has TRBV9 and TRBJ1-1, with D maybe TRBD1 (6 bases). The sample comprised peripheral blood. This receptor was taken from a man in his forties or fifties with active or convalescent COVID-19. The CDR3 loop reads CASSSRSRGGYEAFF. The CDR3 DNA follows: TGTGCCAGCAGCAGCCGTAGTAGGGGGGGCTATGAAGCTTTCTTT. Filled out from reference TRBV9 and TRBJ1-1, the complete variable domain reads DSGVTQTPKHLITATGQRVTLRCSPRSGDLSVYWYQQSLDQGLQFLIQYYNGEERAKGNILERFSAQQFPDLHSELNLSSLELGDSALYFCASSSRSRGGYEAFFGQGTRLTVV.